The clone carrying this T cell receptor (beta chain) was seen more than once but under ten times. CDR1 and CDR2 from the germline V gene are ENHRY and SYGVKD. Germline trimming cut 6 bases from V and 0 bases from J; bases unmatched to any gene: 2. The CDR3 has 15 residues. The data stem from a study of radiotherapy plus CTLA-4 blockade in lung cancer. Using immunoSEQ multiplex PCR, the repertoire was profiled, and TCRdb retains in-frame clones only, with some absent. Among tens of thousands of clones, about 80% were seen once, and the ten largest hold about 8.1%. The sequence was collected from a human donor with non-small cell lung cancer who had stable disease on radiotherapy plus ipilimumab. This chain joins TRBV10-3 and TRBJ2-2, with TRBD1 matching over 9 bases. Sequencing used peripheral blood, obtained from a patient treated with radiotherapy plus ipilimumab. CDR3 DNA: TGTGCCATCAGGGACAGGGGCTCGAACACCGGGGAGCTGTTTTTT. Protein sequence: CAIRDRGSNTGELFF.